These 20 T cell receptor beta chains share one sample of origin, sequenced in a study of control samples from healthy donors and cancer patients. The method was immunoSEQ multiplex PCR; TCRdb's version includes in-frame clones alone and lacks a portion of them. The sample consists of about 130,000 clones, approximately 90% of them appearing once. The sequencing input was blood. These receptors were collected from a man between 18 and 29 years old in good health.

The chain links TRBV3-1 (or the pseudogene TRBV3-2) to TRBJ1-6; possible D gene TRBD1, 6 bases. Per the germline V gene, CDR1 is LGHDT and CDR2 is YNNKEL (reference sequence). V dropped 6 bases and J dropped 4 bases, with 13 bases sitting between them. This CDR3 contains 15 residues. The CDR3: CASSHGTTYNSPLHF. The CDR3 coding sequence is TGTGCCAGCAGTCACGGGACAACTTATAATTCACCCCTCCACTTT.

The chain is built from TRBV11-2 and TRBJ1-5; unclear D gene. The CDR3 contains 13 residues. Germline loops: CDR1 SGHAT, CDR2 FQNNGV. V lost 4 bases, J lost 5 bases, and 9 bases lay in between. The CDR3 here is CASSYRVDQPQHF. CDR3 DNA sequence: TGTGCCAGCAGCTACCGAGTGGATCAGCCCCAGCATTTT.

The V gene is TRBV6-5, the J gene TRBJ2-3; a possible D gene is TRBD1 (6 bases). The germline V gene encodes CDR1 MNHEY and CDR2 SVGAGI. V dropped 6 bases and J dropped 2 bases, with 15 bases sitting between them. CDR3 length: 15 residues. CDR3 DNA sequence: TGTGCCAGCAGCGGGAACGACAGGATCACAGATACGCAGTATTTT. Residues: CASSGNDRITDTQYF.

The rearrangement uses TRBV18 and TRBJ2-5; no firm D call. CDR1 and CDR2 (germline): KGHSH, LQKENI. V lost 3 bases and J lost 4, with 9 bases in between. This CDR3 is built from 13 residues. The CDR3 loop reads CASSPETPETQYF. The CDR3, as DNA: TGTGCCAGCTCACCGGAGACCCCAGAGACCCAGTACTTC.

This rearrangement joins TRBV15 to TRBJ1-1; D not resolved. The length of the CDR3 is 14 residues. The germline V and J ends were trimmed by 0 bases and 5 bases, with 10 bases remaining between them. Per germline, CDR1 LNHNV and CDR2 YYDKDF (reference sequence). CDR3 region: CATSRDGPGTEAFF. The CDR3 DNA sequence: TGTGCCACCAGCAGAGACGGGCCTGGGACTGAAGCTTTCTTT.

In DNA form, the CDR3 reads TGCGCCAGCAGCTTGTACAGGCCCGCCTACGAGCAGTACTTC. It yields the protein CASSLYRPAYEQYF. The chain links TRBV5-1 to TRBJ2-7; D is perhaps TRBD1 (5 bases). The CDR3 runs to 14 residues. V was shortened by 1 base and J by 2 bases, with 10 bases between the two germline ends. The V gene's germline CDR1 is SGHRS and CDR2 YFSETQ.

J is TRBJ1-2 and V is TRBV6-5, with 9 bases that match TRBD1. CDR3 size: 14 residues. The V and J ends lost 6 bases and 9 bases, in that order; junction bases with no gene match: 11. Germline CDR1 and CDR2: MNHEY and SVGAGI. CDR3 protein: CASRAPGQGVSYTF. The CDR3 nucleotides are TGTGCCAGCAGAGCCCCGGGACAGGGCGTGAGCTACACCTTC.

V is TRBV6-5 and J is TRBJ1-3; D is undetermined. This CDR3 has 16 amino acids. V was cut by 2 bases and J by 4 bases, with 15 bases left in between. Germline V CDR1 and CDR2: MNHEY, SVGAGI. The CDR3 DNA sequence: TGTGCCAGCAGTTACGGCGGCGAGGTGTTGGGAAACACCATATATTTT. This encodes CASSYGGEVLGNTIYF.

The CDR3 sequence: CASSLGSRGGTEAFF. CDR3 bases: TGCGCCAGCAGCTTGGGTTCCAGGGGAGGAACTGAAGCTTTCTTT. The chain uses TRBV5-1 and TRBJ1-1; TRBD1 is a possible D gene (6 bases). CDR1 is SGHRS, CDR2 YFSETQ, per germline. Trimming stripped 0 bases from V and 5 bases from J, with 14 bases between. The CDR3 has 15 amino acids.

V usage is TRBV18 and J usage is TRBJ1-1; D may be TRBD1 (6 bases). V lost 1 base to trimming and J lost 5 bases, with 14 bases between them. CDR3 length: 15 residues. Germline CDR1 reads KGHSH; CDR2 reads LQKENI. CDR3 sequence: CASSPLGGHRTEAFF. The CDR3 DNA follows: TGTGCCAGCTCACCACTGGGGGGCCATCGAACTGAAGCTTTCTTT.

This rearrangement joins TRBV9 to TRBJ1-1; D gene unclear. V shed 1 base and J shed 0 bases, with 4 bases lying between them. The CDR3 totals 13 residues. Germline assignment: CDR1 SGDLS and CDR2 YYNGEE. The CDR3 DNA sequence: TGTGCCAGCAGCGTAACCATGAACACTGAAGCTTTCTTT. It specifies CASSVTMNTEAFF.

The chain is built from TRBV10-1 and TRBJ2-7, with D possibly matching TRBD1 (5 bases). Germline V CDR1 and CDR2: WNHNN, SYGVQD (reference sequence). Trimming shortened V by 5 bases and J by 7 bases, and 15 bases separated the two germline ends. CDR3 length equals 13 residues. The CDR3 nucleotides are TGCGCCAGCAGTTGGACACCCTTCGGGGAGCAGTACTTC. This translates into CASSWTPFGEQYF.

This chain links TRBV16 with TRBJ2-3; D is possibly TRBD1 or TRBD2 (5 bases each). V gave up 1 base and J gave up 0 bases, with 11 bases separating them. In germline, CDR1 is KGHSY, CDR2 FQNENV. This CDR3 is 16 amino acids long. CDR3 protein: CASSQWWGWSTDTQYF. DNA for the CDR3: TGTGCCAGCAGCCAATGGTGGGGGTGGAGCACAGATACGCAGTATTTT.

V gene TRBV6-5 combines with J gene TRBJ2-7; D may be TRBD2 (6 bases). This CDR3 spans 15 amino acids. Trimming took 0 bases from V and 6 from J, leaving 15 bases between them. The V gene's germline CDR1 is MNHEY and CDR2 SVGAGI. CDR3: CASSYSAGTSGEQYF. The CDR3 DNA reads as TGTGCCAGCAGTTACTCCGCCGGGACTTCAGGCGAGCAGTACTTC.

V is TRBV6-5 and J is TRBJ1-2; D perhaps matches TRBD1 (5 bases). CDR1 MNHEY and CDR2 SVGAGI come from the germline V gene. V was shortened by 10 bases and J by 4 bases, with 19 bases between the two germline ends. The CDR3 sequence is 14 residues long. The CDR3 loop is CATTRGGLVYGYTF. The CDR3, as DNA: TGTGCCACAACCCGTGGGGGATTGGTCTATGGCTACACCTTC.

The CDR3 loop is CASSMSRYSGNTIYF. CDR3 sequence (DNA): TGTGCCAGTAGTATGAGCCGGTACTCTGGAAACACCATATATTTT. The V and J genes are TRBV19 and TRBJ1-3; D not certain. Trimming pared 3 bases from V and 0 bases from J, leaving 9 bases between. CDR1 is LNHDA and CDR2 is SQIVND in the germline V gene (reference sequence). The CDR3 spans 15 residues.

The V gene is TRBV30, the J gene TRBJ2-1; 11 positions agree with TRBD2. The CDR3 is made up of 14 amino acids. Germline CDR1 is GTSNPN and CDR2 is SVGIG (reference sequence). Trimming removed 3 bases from V and 9 bases from J; junction bases left unmatched: 7. The CDR3 DNA sequence: TGTGCCTGGAGGAAAGTAGCGGGGGGGCCTGAGCAGTTCTTC. Protein sequence: CAWRKVAGGPEQFF.

The chain combines TRBV6-1 with TRBJ2-7, with 8 bases identical to TRBD1. CDR1 and CDR2 from the germline V gene are MNHNS and SASEGT. V was pared by 3 bases and J by 6 bases, with 4 bases of the junction left unmatched. The CDR3 loop spans 13 amino acids. CDR3 sequence (DNA): TGTGCCAGCAGTGATGCAGGGGGCCCCGAGCAGTACTTC. Its translation is CASSDAGGPEQYF.

This chain joins TRBV27 and TRBJ1-2; the D gene is possibly TRBD1 (6 bases). CDR3 length: 14 residues. Trimming pared 0 bases from V and 7 bases from J, leaving 12 bases between. Germline V CDR1 and CDR2: MNHEY, SMNVEV (reference sequence). The CDR3 DNA follows: TGTGCCAGCAGTTTATCGCTCAGGGGAGGTGGCTACACCTTC. Translated, it gives CASSLSLRGGGYTF.

This rearrangement joins TRBV2 to TRBJ2-3, with 9 bases aligning to TRBD1. The CDR3 consists of 16 residues. With 4 bases clipped from V and 4 bases from J, the junction kept 9 bases outside the gene matches. Per germline, CDR1 SNHLY and CDR2 FYNNEI. This CDR3 is CASSGNRDREADTQYF. The DNA of the CDR3 is TGTGCCAGCAGTGGAAATAGGGACAGGGAGGCAGATACGCAGTATTTT.